A single sample is the source of the 4 T cell receptor beta chains below, sequenced in a study of blood T cells in healthy people across ages. It was with a sample-barcoded 5' primer and a J-beta primer mix that a second PCR of roughly 7 to 12 cycles was run. TCRdb re-called the 5' RACE reads through MiXCR, storing one row per CDR3 protein. There are around 1,900,000 distinct CDR3 sequences in the sample; around 42% occur only once, and 23% lies in the top ten. Source material: blood. Receptors were obtained from a human donor in good health.

As DNA, the CDR3 is TGTGCCACCAGGGACGCTTATGGGGGGACAACTGAAGCTTTCTTT. It encodes CATRDAYGGTTEAFF. J is TRBJ1-1 and V is TRBV24-1; the D gene is possibly TRBD1 (6 bases). CDR3 length: 15 residues. Trimming stripped 7 bases from V and 5 bases from J, with 19 bases between. The V gene's germline CDR1 is KGHDR and CDR2 SFDVKD.

The genes are TRBV18 and TRBJ2-4, with D unclear. V lost 2 bases to trimming and J lost 13 bases, with 18 bases between them. Germline CDR1 reads KGHSH; CDR2 reads LQKENI. This CDR3 spans 14 amino acids. The CDR3 region has the DNA TGTGCCAGCTCACCAGGCGTCAGCTCCTACGGGCAGTACTTC. It specifies CASSPGVSSYGQYF.

The chain uses TRBV6-1 and TRBJ2-5; D is ambiguous. The CDR3 extends over 11 amino acids. Germline CDR1 MNHNS, CDR2 SASEGT. V was pared by 10 bases and J by 2 bases, with 8 bases between. The DNA for the CDR3 is TGTGCCACCCGGCTTCAAGAGACCCAGTACTTC. This translates into CATRLQETQYF.

A note on this clonotype: This may stem from a read error, because a much larger clone lies one nucleotide away. Because it lacks the conserved phenylalanine or tryptophan at the end, this CDR3 is likely a read error. The chain combines TRBV20-1 with TRBJ2-7; the D is unclear. V was clipped by 5 bases and J by 4 bases, with 9 bases between them. This CDR3 is built from 11 residues. Germline V gives CDR1 DFQATT, CDR2 SNEGSKA (reference sequence). The chain's CDR3 is CSASPGYEQYL. The CDR3, as DNA: TGCAGTGCTTCGCCGGGTTACGAGCAGTACTTA.